What follows are 22 T cell receptor beta chains derived from one specimen sequenced in a study of blood T cell repertoires in COVID-19. The method was immunoSEQ multiplex PCR; TCRdb's version includes in-frame clones alone and lacks a portion of them. The table has 150,000 or so clones, around 80% seen once; the top ten hold 13% to 15%. Sequences were obtained from peripheral blood. These receptor sequences come from a human donor with acute or convalescent COVID-19. The donor label of this sample is uncertain.

This sequence joins TRBV30 and TRBJ2-7; 9 nucleotides match TRBD1. V dropped 2 bases and J dropped 3; count of bases not matched to a gene: 2. This CDR3 spans 13 amino acids. CDR1 and CDR2 (germline): GTSNPN, SVGIG (reference sequence). The CDR3 coding sequence is TGTGCCTGGAGTCGGACAGGGGTCTACGAGCAGTACTTC. It encodes CAWSRTGVYEQYF.

This chain links TRBV2 with TRBJ1-4; D is unresolved. Germline CDR1 is SNHLY and CDR2 is FYNNEI. V dropped 6 bases and J dropped 8 bases, with 19 bases sitting between them. The CDR3 runs 15 residues. For the CDR3, the DNA is TGTGCCAGCAGATTCCAGAGGGTAGGGAAGGAAAAACTGTTTTTT. Translated, it gives CASRFQRVGKEKLFF.

The chain combines TRBV29-1 with TRBJ1-3, with D possibly TRBD1 on 5 matching bases. V gave up 3 bases and J gave up 0 bases, with 12 bases separating them. The CDR3 spans 15 residues. Germline lookup yields CDR1 SQVTM and CDR2 ANQGSEA. As DNA, the CDR3 is TGCAGCGTTGATCCGGGACTGACCTCTGGAAACACCATATATTTT. Translation gives CSVDPGLTSGNTIYF.

This clone has more than one count but fewer than ten. The chain recombines TRBV29-1 with TRBJ1-2, with D possibly matching TRBD1 (5 bases). With 6 bases removed from V and 1 base from J, the gap between germline ends came to 18 bases. Germline-derived CDR1 and CDR2 are SQVTM and ANQGSEA. The CDR3 contains 15 residues. DNA of the CDR3: TGCAGCGTCCTCGACAGCAACTTAAATAACTATGGCTACACCTTC. Translating it yields CSVLDSNLNNYGYTF. The full variable domain, rest sourced from reference TRBV29-1 and TRBJ1-2, is SAVISQKPSRDICQRGTSLTIQCQVDSQVTMMFWYRQQPGQSLTLIATANQGSEATYESGFVIDKFPISRPNLTFSTLTVSNMSPEDSSIYLCSVLDSNLNNYGYTFGSGTRLTVV.

The rearrangement joins TRBV4-1 to TRBJ1-6; 7 nucleotides agree with TRBD1. Looked up from germline, CDR1 is MGHRA and CDR2 is YSYEKL. This CDR3 has 18 residues. With V trimmed by 3 bases and J by 10 bases, 18 bases remained unmatched. CDR3 coding DNA: TGCGCCAGCAGCCACCCGCTCACCATCCAGGGGGTCAGCTCACCCCTCCACTTT. Translating gives CASSHPLTIQGVSSPLHF.

V and J are TRBV4-1 and TRBJ1-2; 9 nucleotides agree with TRBD1. There are 20 residues in the CDR3. The V segment lost 0 bases and the J segment 8 bases; nucleotides outside the gene matches: 22. Germline CDR1 reads MGHRA; CDR2 reads YSYEKL. For the CDR3, the DNA is TGCGCCAGCAGCCAAGATCCCTTCAGAACTACCCGGGACAGGGAAGGGGGCTACACCTTC. Its translation is CASSQDPFRTTRDREGGYTF.

This CDR3 is CASSADPGSRYEQYF. The CDR3 bases are TGTGCCAGCAGCGCCGATCCAGGGTCGCGGTACGAGCAGTACTTC. The chain recombines TRBV9 with TRBJ2-7, with a possible D match to TRBD1 (5 bases). V lost 3 bases to trimming and J lost 4 bases, with 17 bases between them. CDR3 length: 15 residues. From germline, CDR1 is SGDLS and CDR2 YYNGEE.

The rearrangement links TRBV7-2 to TRBJ2-7; 7 positions agree with TRBD2. CDR3 length equals 14 residues. From germline, CDR1 is SGHTA and CDR2 FQGNSA. V shed 0 bases, J shed 4 bases, and the junction held 3 bases outside the gene matches. As DNA, the CDR3 is TGTGCCAGCAGCTTAGCAGCGGGGAGGTACGAGCAGTACTTC. Translated: CASSLAAGRYEQYF.

The chain couples TRBV30 to TRBJ1-1; no clear D gene. The CDR3 is made up of 13 amino acids. Per the germline V gene, CDR1 is GTSNPN and CDR2 is SVGIG (reference sequence). Between the trimmed V and J ends, which lost 2 bases and 3 bases, there was a span of 10 bases. The CDR3 reads CAWSRQEYTEAFF. The CDR3 DNA follows: TGTGCCTGGAGTCGGCAGGAATACACTGAAGCTTTCTTT.

The V gene is TRBV20-1, the J gene TRBJ2-7; D is ambiguous. The V gene's germline CDR1 is DFQATT and CDR2 SNEGSKA (reference sequence). The CDR3 is made up of 14 amino acids. V lost 3 bases, J lost 0 bases, and 12 bases lay in between. CDR3 DNA: TGCAGTGCTAGTAGGTTCCGGAGCTCCTACGAGCAGTACTTC. It translates to CSASRFRSSYEQYF.

This chain joins TRBV5-4 and TRBJ2-2; tentatively, D is TRBD2 (7 bases). V lost 4 bases and J 0 bases, leaving 13 bases between the germline ends. The germline V gene has CDR1 SGHNT and CDR2 YYREEE (reference sequence). This CDR3 has 16 amino acids. CDR3 nucleotide sequence: TGTGCCAGCAGCCCGGGGGGCAACACGAACACCGGGGAGCTGTTTTTT. Its translation is CASSPGGNTNTGELFF.

This chain uses TRBV5-1 with TRBJ1-1; TRBD1 aligns across 12 bases. The CDR3 is 14 amino acids. V lost 4 bases to trimming and J lost 10 bases; unmatched junction nucleotides: 8. The germline V gene encodes CDR1 SGHRS and CDR2 YFSETQ. CDR3 DNA sequence: TGCGCCAGCAGCCCAGGGACAGGGGGCTCGGGAGCTTTCTTT. Protein product: CASSPGTGGSGAFF. Filled out from reference TRBV5-1 and TRBJ1-1, the complete variable domain reads KAGVTQTPRYLIKTRGQQVTLSCSPISGHRSVSWYQQTPGQGLQFLFEYFSETQRNKGNFPGRFSGRQFSNSRSEMNVSTLELGDSALYLCASSPGTGGSGAFFGQGTRLTVV.

A single count supports this clone. The chain combines TRBV2 with TRBJ2-7, with D maybe TRBD1 (6 bases). Germline V gives CDR1 SNHLY, CDR2 FYNNEI. The V gene lost 7 bases and the J gene lost 4 bases, with 14 bases spanning the gap. The CDR3 extends over 13 amino acids. This CDR3 is CASTKGERYEQYF. CDR3 nucleotides: TGTGCCAGCACGAAGGGGGAAAGGTACGAGCAGTACTTC.

The rearrangement joins TRBV15 to TRBJ2-7; perhaps TRBD1 as D (5 bases). The J call may not be correct, given that the DNA end is closer to TRBJ2-1. Germline V gene sequence: CDR1 LNHNV, CDR2 YYDKDF (reference sequence). The CDR3 covers 16 residues. In DNA form, the CDR3 reads TGTGCCACCAGCAGAGGGTTGGGGCTAGGGTACAATGAGCAGTTCTTC. It codes for CATSRGLGLGYNEQFF.

V gene TRBV2 combines with J gene TRBJ1-2, with D perhaps TRBD1 (6 bases). The ends were cut back, 6 bases at V and 4 bases at J, with 12 bases in the middle. CDR1 SNHLY and CDR2 FYNNEI come from the germline V gene. CDR3 length equals 13 residues. CDR3 DNA: TGTGCCAGCAGGCAGGGGTGGGTCTATGGCTACACCTTC. This encodes CASRQGWVYGYTF.

The chain joins TRBV30 to TRBJ2-7; TRBD1 agrees at 10 bases. The CDR3 is 13 amino acids. Trimming at V came to 2 bases and at J to 5 bases, leaving 3 bases not matched to a gene. Germline lookup yields CDR1 GTSNPN and CDR2 SVGIG (reference sequence). CDR3: CAWSRDRGDEQYF. CDR3 nucleotide sequence: TGTGCCTGGAGTCGGGACAGGGGTGACGAGCAGTACTTC.

The chain combines TRBV5-5 with TRBJ2-5; the D gene is possibly TRBD2 (5 bases). Germline assignment: CDR1 SGHKS and CDR2 YYEKEE (reference sequence). This CDR3 is built from 13 residues. The ends were cut back, 1 base at V and 5 bases at J, with 9 bases in the middle. The CDR3 loop reads CASSLRTGETQYF. The CDR3 DNA reads TGTGCCAGCAGCTTGCGAACGGGGGAGACCCAGTACTTC. Complete variable domain (other parts from reference TRBV5-5 and TRBJ2-5): DAGVTQSPTHLIKTRGQQVTLRCSPISGHKSVSWYQQVLGQGPQFIFQYYEKEERGRGNFPDRFSARQFPNYSSELNVNALLLGDSALYLCASSLRTGETQYFGPGTRLLVL.

The gene calls are TRBV4-1 and TRBJ2-7; 8 bases map to TRBD1. CDR3 length: 18 amino acids. Trimming took 3 bases from V and 0 from J; bases not matched to a gene: 13. Looked up from germline, CDR1 is MGHRA and CDR2 is YSYEKL. The CDR3 spells CASSHPPGRDRISYEQYF. DNA of the CDR3: TGCGCCAGCAGCCACCCCCCCGGCCGGGACAGGATCTCCTACGAGCAGTACTTC.

The chain is built from TRBV5-6 and TRBJ1-4; possibly TRBD1 for D (6 bases). Germline V gene lookup returns CDR1 SGHDT and CDR2 YYEEEE. The length of the CDR3 is 14 residues. V was shortened by 1 base and J by 7 bases, with 11 bases between the two germline ends. The CDR3 DNA reads TGTGCCAGCAGCTTGTTTGGCAGGGGTGAAAAACTGTTTTTT. Its translation: CASSLFGRGEKLFF. Combining the CDR3 with reference TRBV5-6 and TRBJ1-4 gives the whole variable domain DAGVTQSPTHLIKTRGQQVTLRCSPKSGHDTVSWYQQALGQGPQFIFQYYEEEERQRGNFPDRFSGHQFPNYSSELNVNALLLGDSALYLCASSLFGRGEKLFFGSGTQLSVL.

This clone occurred once. The V and J genes are TRBV5-4 and TRBJ1-3, with D perhaps TRBD1 (6 bases). The CDR3 is made up of 18 amino acids. V was cut by 0 bases and J by 4 bases, with 20 bases left in between. CDR1 is SGHNT and CDR2 is YYREEE in the germline V gene (reference sequence). The CDR3 sequence is CASSLGIGRQAEGNTIYF. The DNA for the CDR3 is TGTGCCAGCAGCTTGGGCATCGGTAGACAGGCTGAAGGAAACACCATATATTTT. The full variable domain, with the rest looked up from reference TRBV5-4 and TRBJ1-3, is ETGVTQSPTHLIKTRGQQVTLRCSSQSGHNTVSWYQQALGQGPQFIFQYYREEENGRGNFPPRFSGLQFPNYSSELNVNALELDDSALYLCASSLGIGRQAEGNTIYFGEGSWLTVV.

The table lists this clone with a count of one. Different DNA sequences within this sample yield the same CDR3. The chain has TRBV3-1 (or the pseudogene TRBV3-2) and TRBJ1-5; possible D gene TRBD1, 5 bases. The CDR3 totals 13 residues. Germline lookup yields CDR1 LGHDT and CDR2 YNNKEL (reference sequence). V lost 1 base and J lost 7, with 8 bases in between. The CDR3 region is CASSQGRGQPQHF. In DNA, the CDR3 is TGTGCCAGCAGCCAAGGGAGGGGACAGCCCCAGCATTTT.

This chain uses TRBV7-9 with TRBJ1-4; D is possibly TRBD1 (6 bases). The CDR3 has 16 amino acids. The V and J ends lost 5 bases and 8 bases respectively, with 21 bases between them. Germline CDR1 reads SEHNR; CDR2 reads FQNEAQ (reference sequence). The CDR3 coding sequence is TGTGCCAGCAGCCCCATAAAGGGGGGGCTTGGGGAAAAACTGTTTTTT. This encodes CASSPIKGGLGEKLFF.